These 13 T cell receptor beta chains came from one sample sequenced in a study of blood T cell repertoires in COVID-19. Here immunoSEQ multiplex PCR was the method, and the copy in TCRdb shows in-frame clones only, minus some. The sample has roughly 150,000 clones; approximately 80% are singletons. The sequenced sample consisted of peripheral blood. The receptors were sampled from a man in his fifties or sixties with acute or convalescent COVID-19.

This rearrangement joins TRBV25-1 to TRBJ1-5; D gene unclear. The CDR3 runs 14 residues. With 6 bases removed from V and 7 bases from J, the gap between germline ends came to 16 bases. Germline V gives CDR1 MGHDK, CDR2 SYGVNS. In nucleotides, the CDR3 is TGTGCCAGCAGCGAAGGTGGAGCGGGACAGCCCCAGCATTTT. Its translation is CASSEGGAGQPQHF.

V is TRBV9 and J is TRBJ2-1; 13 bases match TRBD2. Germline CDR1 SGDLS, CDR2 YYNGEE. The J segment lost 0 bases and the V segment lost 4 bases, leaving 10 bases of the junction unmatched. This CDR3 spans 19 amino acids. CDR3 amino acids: CASSSTGLAGDLSYNEQFF. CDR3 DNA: TGTGCCAGCAGCTCTACCGGACTAGCGGGGGACCTCTCCTACAATGAGCAGTTCTTC.

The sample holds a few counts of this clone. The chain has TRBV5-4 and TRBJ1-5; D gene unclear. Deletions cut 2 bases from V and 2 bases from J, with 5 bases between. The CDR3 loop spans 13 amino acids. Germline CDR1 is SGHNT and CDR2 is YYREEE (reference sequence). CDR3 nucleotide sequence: TGTGCCAGCAGCTTTGAGGGCAATCAGCCCCAGCATTTT. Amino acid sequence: CASSFEGNQPQHF.

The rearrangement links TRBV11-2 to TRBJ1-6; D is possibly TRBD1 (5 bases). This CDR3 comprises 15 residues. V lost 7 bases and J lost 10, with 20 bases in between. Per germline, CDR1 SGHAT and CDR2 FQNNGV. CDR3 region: CASTRGGTQASPLHF. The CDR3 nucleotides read TGTGCCAGCACCCGGGGAGGGACTCAGGCGTCACCCCTCCACTTT.

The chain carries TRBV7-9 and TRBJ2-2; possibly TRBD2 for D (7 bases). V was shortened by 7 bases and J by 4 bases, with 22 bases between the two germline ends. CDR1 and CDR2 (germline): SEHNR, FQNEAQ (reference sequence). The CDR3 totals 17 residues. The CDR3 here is CASNPSGGAISTGELFF. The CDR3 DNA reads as TGTGCCAGCAACCCCAGTGGGGGGGCGATCTCCACCGGGGAGCTGTTTTTT.

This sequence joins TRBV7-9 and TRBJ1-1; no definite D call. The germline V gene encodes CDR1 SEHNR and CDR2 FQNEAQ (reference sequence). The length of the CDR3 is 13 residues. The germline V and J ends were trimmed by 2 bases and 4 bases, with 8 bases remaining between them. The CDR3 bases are TGTGCCAGCAGCTTATGGTCGGGCACTGAAGCTTTCTTT. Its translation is CASSLWSGTEAFF.

In DNA form, the CDR3 reads TGTGCCAGCAGTAGCGGTACCGGGTTGACCCAGTACTTC. This translates into CASSSGTGLTQYF. This rearrangement joins TRBV6-5 to TRBJ2-5; D is perhaps TRBD2 (5 bases). CDR1 and CDR2 (germline): MNHEY, SVGAGI. CDR3 length equals 13 residues. V lost 5 bases and J 7 bases, leaving 14 bases between the germline ends.

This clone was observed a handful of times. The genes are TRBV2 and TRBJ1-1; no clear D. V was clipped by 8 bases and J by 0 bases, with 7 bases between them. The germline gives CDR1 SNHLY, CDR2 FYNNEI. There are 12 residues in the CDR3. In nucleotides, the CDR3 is TGTGCCAGCGAGAGGATGAACACTGAAGCTTTCTTT. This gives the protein CASERMNTEAFF.

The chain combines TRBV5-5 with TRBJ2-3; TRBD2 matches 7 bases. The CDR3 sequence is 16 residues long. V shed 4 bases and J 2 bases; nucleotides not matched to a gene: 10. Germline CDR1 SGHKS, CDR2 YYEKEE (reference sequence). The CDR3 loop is CASSLFGREITDTQYF. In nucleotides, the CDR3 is TGTGCCAGCAGCCTGTTTGGGCGGGAGATCACAGATACGCAGTATTTT. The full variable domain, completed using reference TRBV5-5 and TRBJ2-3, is DAGVTQSPTHLIKTRGQQVTLRCSPISGHKSVSWYQQVLGQGPQFIFQYYEKEERGRGNFPDRFSARQFPNYSSELNVNALLLGDSALYLCASSLFGREITDTQYFGPGTRLTVL.

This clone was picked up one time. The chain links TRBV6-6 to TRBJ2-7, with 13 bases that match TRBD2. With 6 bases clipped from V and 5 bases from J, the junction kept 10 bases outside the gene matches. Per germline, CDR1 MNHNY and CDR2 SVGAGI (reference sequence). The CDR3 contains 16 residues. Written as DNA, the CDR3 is TGTGCCAGCAGGACCTTTACTAGCGGGGGGGTGAACGAGCAGTACTTC. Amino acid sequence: CASRTFTSGGVNEQYF.

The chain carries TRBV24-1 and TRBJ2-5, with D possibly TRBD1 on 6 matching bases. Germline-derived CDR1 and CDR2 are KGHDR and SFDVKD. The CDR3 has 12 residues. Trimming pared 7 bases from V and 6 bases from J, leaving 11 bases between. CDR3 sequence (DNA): TGTGCCACCAGCCCAACAGGGAAGACCCAGTACTTC. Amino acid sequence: CATSPTGKTQYF.

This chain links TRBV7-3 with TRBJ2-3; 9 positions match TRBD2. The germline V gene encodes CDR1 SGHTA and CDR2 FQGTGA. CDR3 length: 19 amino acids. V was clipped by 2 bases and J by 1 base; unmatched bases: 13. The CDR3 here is CASSLRAGGRLEGTDTQYF. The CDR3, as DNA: TGTGCCAGCAGCTTACGAGCGGGAGGCCGTCTTGAAGGCACAGATACGCAGTATTTT.

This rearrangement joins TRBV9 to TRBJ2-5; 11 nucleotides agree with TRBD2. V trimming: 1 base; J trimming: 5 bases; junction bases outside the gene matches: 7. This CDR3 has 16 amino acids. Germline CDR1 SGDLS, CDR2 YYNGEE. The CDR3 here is CASSVTSGSLRETQYF. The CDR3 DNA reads TGTGCCAGCAGCGTAACTAGCGGGAGTCTGAGGGAGACCCAGTACTTC.